This entry lists 18 T cell receptor beta chains sequenced from one sample in a study of regulatory T cells in long-lasting Graves disease. Time point indicated: persistent/refractory GD, antithyroid drugs over 5 years with positive TRAb. RNA isolated from PBMCs was used to make the TCR library. Both iRepertoire HTBI primers and Arm-PCR of CDR3 regions were used to build the TCR beta libraries. TCRdb re-derived calls from the multiplex PCR reads in MiXCR, one entry per CDR3 protein. The data hold roughly 400,000 distinct CDR3 sequences, with 20% observed a single time. Specimen: peripheral blood mononuclear cells (PBMCs), collected when the disease was refractory, from a patient treated with antithyroid drugs. These receptors all stem from a female donor with Graves disease.

This clonotype was counted only a few times. The J gene is TRBJ1-1, the V gene TRBV30; the match to TRBD1 covers 7 bases. The CDR3 totals 13 residues. Trimming cost V 3 bases and J 8 bases; bases outside gene matches: 9. CDR1 and CDR2 from the germline V gene are GTSNPN and SVGIG (reference sequence). The CDR3 sequence: CAWSLEGAGEAFF. CDR3 bases: TGTGCCTGGAGCTTGGAGGGGGCGGGAGAAGCTTTCTTT.

This clonotype occurred a few times. The chain couples TRBV4-3 to TRBJ1-6; the D is unclear. The CDR3 is made up of 17 amino acids. V dropped 0 bases and J dropped 8 bases, with 17 bases sitting between them. Germline CDR1 and CDR2: LGHNA and YSLEER. Here the CDR3 DNA reads TGCGCCAGCAGCCAAGAGTTGTGGGCGGTTCGGGATTCACCCCTCCACTTT. It yields the protein CASSQELWAVRDSPLHF.

As regards this clonotype: A junction boundary mismatches the germline segment, possibly from a read error. The chain combines TRBV7-9 with TRBJ2-7; no clear D. CDR3 length: 15 amino acids. Germline V gives CDR1 SEHNR, CDR2 FQNEAQ (reference sequence). This CDR3 reads CASSPSQSLNYGQYF. The CDR3 DNA reads as TGTGCCAGCAGCCCCTCCCAGTCCCTTAACTACGGGCAGTACTTC.

This clonotype was recorded many times. This rearrangement joins TRBV12-3 or TRBV12-4 to TRBJ1-1, with 9 bases lining up with TRBD1. CDR3 length: 13 residues. J lost 5 bases, V lost 6 bases, and 4 bases had no gene match. CDR3 bases: TGTGCCAGCAGACAGGGGGCCTGGACTGAAGCTTTCTTT. Its translation: CASRQGAWTEAFF.

Regarding this clonotype: This may arise from a read error, as a much more abundant clone is one base away. This chain connects TRBV2 to TRBJ2-7; no definite D call. Germline-derived CDR1 and CDR2 are SNHLY and FYNNEI. The length of the CDR3 is 10 residues. The CDR3: CASRSYEQHF. For the CDR3, the DNA is TGTGCCAGCAGGAGCTACGAGCAGCACTTC.

The sample holds a few counts of this clonotype. The chain joins TRBV7-9 to TRBJ2-7; tentative D call: TRBD1 (5 bases). In germline, CDR1 is SEHNR, CDR2 FQNEAQ (reference sequence). The CDR3 sequence is 19 residues long. V was cut by 5 bases and J by 3 bases, with 29 bases left in between. CDR3 amino acids: CASSVLGQNPMAAYYEQYF. The CDR3 coding sequence is TGTGCCAGCAGCGTCTTAGGACAAAATCCCATGGCGGCTTACTACGAGCAGTACTTC.

At least ten counts were recorded for this clonotype. The chain joins TRBV12-3 or TRBV12-4 to TRBJ1-1; D may be TRBD1 (6 bases). Trimming removed 5 bases from V and 0 bases from J, with 28 bases in between. The CDR3 runs to 20 residues. The chain's CDR3 is CASSPHWLSDRFNMNTEAFF. The CDR3 DNA is TGTGCCAGCAGTCCCCACTGGCTCTCGGACAGATTTAACATGAACACTGAAGCTTTCTTT.

The chain links TRBV28 to TRBJ1-5; D may be TRBD1 (5 bases). The CDR3 has 16 residues. Deletions cut 11 bases from V and 1 base from J, with 21 bases between. Germline CDR1 is MDHEN and CDR2 is SYDVKM. The chain's CDR3 is CACREGHQGSNQPQHF. CDR3 sequence (DNA): TGTGCCTGCCGGGAGGGGCACCAAGGGAGCAATCAGCCCCAGCATTTT.

This clonotype was recorded a few times. J is TRBJ1-5 and V is TRBV4-3; D ambiguous. The germline V gene encodes CDR1 LGHNA and CDR2 YSLEER. This CDR3 spans 16 amino acids. V was clipped by 0 bases and J by 3 bases, with 12 bases between them. The DNA for the CDR3 is TGCGCCAGCAGCCAAGATTACATGGGATCCAATCAGCCCCAGCATTTT. It yields the protein CASSQDYMGSNQPQHF.

The table lists this clonotype with many counts. The chain couples TRBV6-5 to TRBJ1-4; no firm D call. Germline CDR1 MNHEY, CDR2 SVGAGI. The CDR3 is 14 residues long. V lost 0 bases to trimming and J lost 8 bases, with 10 bases between them. CDR3 sequence (DNA): TGTGCCAGCAGTTACTCGAGACCTGGAGAAAAACTGTTTTTT. It translates to CASSYSRPGEKLFF.

This chain uses TRBV7-9 with TRBJ2-7; D is undetermined. The ends were cut back, 4 bases at V and 5 bases at J, with 6 bases in the middle. The CDR3 totals 11 residues. Germline values: CDR1 SEHNR, CDR2 FQNEAQ (reference sequence). This CDR3 reads CASSWVDEQYF. Here the CDR3 DNA reads TGTGCCAGCAGCTGGGTGGACGAGCAGTACTTC.

This clonotype was observed at least ten times. This chain connects TRBV12-3 or TRBV12-4 to TRBJ1-1, with TRBD1 as a possible D gene (5 bases). The CDR3 sequence is 15 residues long. V gave up 0 bases and J gave up 5 bases, with 13 bases separating them. Here the CDR3 reads CASSLAGGGQTEAFF. CDR3 DNA sequence: TGTGCCAGCAGTTTAGCTGGGGGAGGTCAGACTGAAGCTTTCTTT.

At least ten counts were recorded for this clonotype. This chain joins TRBV29-1 and TRBJ2-5; no definite D call. Trimming shortened V by 1 base and J by 2 bases, and 14 bases separated the two germline ends. From germline, CDR1 is SQVTM and CDR2 ANQGSEA. This CDR3 has 15 residues. DNA of the CDR3: TGCAGCGTTGAAGGGTCGCCCGGTCGGCAAGAGACCCAGTACTTC. Amino acid sequence: CSVEGSPGRQETQYF.

In its sample, this clonotype was seen many times. The J gene is TRBJ2-7, the V gene TRBV2; 7 bases fit TRBD2. The CDR3 has 13 residues. Trimming removed 7 bases from V and 2 bases from J; junction bases left unmatched: 5. CDR1 and CDR2 from the germline V gene are SNHLY and FYNNEI. CDR3 sequence: CASTSGVTYEQYF. Written as DNA, the CDR3 is TGTGCCAGCACCAGCGGGGTCACCTACGAGCAGTACTTC. The entire variable domain, with the rest obtained from reference TRBV2 and TRBJ2-7, is as follows: EPEVTQTPSHQVTQMGQEVILRCVPISNHLYFYWYRQILGQKVEFLVSFYNNEISEKSEIFDDQFSVERPDGSNFTLKIRSTKLEDSAMYFCASTSGVTYEQYFGPGTRLTVT.

The table lists this clonotype with many counts. The V call is TRBV5-4, the J call TRBJ1-1; tentatively, D is TRBD1 (6 bases). CDR3 length equals 14 residues. Germline CDR1 SGHNT, CDR2 YYREEE (reference sequence). V was cut by 6 bases and J by 6 bases, with 18 bases left in between. The CDR3 region is CASTLLDRPSEAFF. CDR3 bases: TGTGCCAGCACCCTCTTAGACAGGCCTTCTGAAGCTTTCTTT. Full variable domain (missing parts from reference TRBV5-4 and TRBJ1-1): ETGVTQSPTHLIKTRGQQVTLRCSSQSGHNTVSWYQQALGQGPQFIFQYYREEENGRGNFPPRFSGLQFPNYSSELNVNALELDDSALYLCASTLLDRPSEAFFGQGTRLTVV.

Details on this clonotype: A much bigger clone sits one base away, suggesting this may be a read error. The chain joins TRBV25-1 to TRBJ1-4; a weak D match, TRBD1 (5 bases). The germline CDR1 and CDR2 sequences are MGHDK and SYGVNS. The V end was cut by 3 bases, the J end by 5 bases, with 16 bases between. The CDR3 is 16 amino acids. The CDR3: CASSDPAGNLNEKLFF. The CDR3 region has the DNA TGTGCCAGCAGTGATCCCGCAGGGAACTTAAATGAAAAACTGTTTTTT.

This clonotype was counted between two and nine times. This rearrangement joins TRBV10-2 to TRBJ2-2; 7 bases fit TRBD1. The CDR3 consists of 16 residues. CDR1 and CDR2 from the germline V gene are WSHSY and SAAADI. The V and J ends lost 1 base and 0 bases, in that order; junction bases with no gene match: 2. The CDR3 nucleotides are TGCGCCAGCAGTGAGTGGGGACAGCCGAACACCGGGGAGCTGTTTTTT. Its protein is CASSEWGQPNTGELFF.

Concerning this clonotype: One base away lies a much larger clone, so this may be a sequencing read error. The rearrangement joins TRBV20-1 to TRBJ1-4; D is ambiguous. The germline gives CDR1 DFQATT, CDR2 SNEGSKA (reference sequence). This CDR3 spans 14 amino acids. The CDR3 sequence: CSARDVTTNGKLFF. DNA of the CDR3: TGCAGTGCTAGAGATGTTACAACTAATGGAAAACTGTTTTTT.